This entry describes one T cell receptor (beta chain). CDR1 is SGHTA, CDR2 FQGTGA, per germline. The CDR3 runs 14 residues. V lost 5 bases, J lost 4 bases, and 14 bases lay in between. The sample originates from a study of blood T cell repertoires in COVID-19. The table came from immunoSEQ multiplex PCR; TCRdb's copy has only in-frame clones and leaves some out. Here the sample spans 120,000 or so clones, about 85% being singletons. The specimen sequenced was peripheral blood. This receptor was obtained from a human donor in a cohort sampled during active COVID-19. J is TRBJ1-2 and V is TRBV7-3; unclear D gene. CDR3 sequence (DNA): TGTGCCAGCAGCCCCCCCGGTGTGATCTATGGCTACACCTTC. It yields the protein CASSPPGVIYGYTF.